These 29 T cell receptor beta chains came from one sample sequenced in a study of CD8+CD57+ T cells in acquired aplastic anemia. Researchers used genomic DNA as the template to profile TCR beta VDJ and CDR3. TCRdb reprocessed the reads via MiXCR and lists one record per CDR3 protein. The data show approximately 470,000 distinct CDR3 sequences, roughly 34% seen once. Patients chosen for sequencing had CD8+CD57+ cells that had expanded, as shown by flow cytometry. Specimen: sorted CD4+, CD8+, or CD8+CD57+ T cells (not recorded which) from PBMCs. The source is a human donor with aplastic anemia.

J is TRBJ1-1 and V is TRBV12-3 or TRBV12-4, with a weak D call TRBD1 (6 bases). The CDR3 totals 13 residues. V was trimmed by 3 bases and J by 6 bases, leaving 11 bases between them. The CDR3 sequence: CASSLQGSPEAFF. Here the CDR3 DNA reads TGTGCCAGCAGTTTGCAGGGGTCCCCTGAAGCTTTCTTT.

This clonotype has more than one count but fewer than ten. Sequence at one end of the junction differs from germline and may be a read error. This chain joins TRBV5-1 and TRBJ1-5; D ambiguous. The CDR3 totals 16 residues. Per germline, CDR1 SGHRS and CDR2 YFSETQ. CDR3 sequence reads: CTSSRGAQDTNQPQHF. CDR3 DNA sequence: TGCACCAGCAGCCGGGGAGCTCAAGATACCAATCAGCCCCAGCATTTT.

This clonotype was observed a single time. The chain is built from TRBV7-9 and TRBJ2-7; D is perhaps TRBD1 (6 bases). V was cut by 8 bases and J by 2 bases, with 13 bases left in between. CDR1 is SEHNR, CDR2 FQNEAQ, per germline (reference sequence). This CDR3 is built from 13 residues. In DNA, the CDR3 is TGTGCCAGCTCAGGGGAAACCCCCTACGAGCAGTACTTC. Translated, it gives CASSGETPYEQYF.

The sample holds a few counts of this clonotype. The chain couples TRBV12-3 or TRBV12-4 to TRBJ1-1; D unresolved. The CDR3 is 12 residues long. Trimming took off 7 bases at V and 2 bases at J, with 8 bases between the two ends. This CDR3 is CASKVLNTEAFF. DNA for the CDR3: TGTGCCAGCAAAGTTCTTAACACTGAAGCTTTCTTT.

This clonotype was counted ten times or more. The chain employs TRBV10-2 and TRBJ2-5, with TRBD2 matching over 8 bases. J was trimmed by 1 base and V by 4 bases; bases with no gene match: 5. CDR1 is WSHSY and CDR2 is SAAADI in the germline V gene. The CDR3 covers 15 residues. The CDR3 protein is CASSALAGLQETQYF. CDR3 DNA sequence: TGCGCCAGCAGTGCGCTAGCGGGCCTCCAAGAGACCCAGTACTTC.

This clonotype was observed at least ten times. The CDR3 DNA reads TGCGCCAGCAGTAGCGGGAGCTCCTACGAGCAGTACTTC. Translated, it gives CASSSGSSYEQYF. V usage is TRBV10-2 and J usage is TRBJ2-7, with 8 nucleotides matching TRBD2. The germline gives CDR1 WSHSY, CDR2 SAAADI. The CDR3 has 13 amino acids. The junction had 0 bases not matched to a gene; V was cut back by 5 bases and J by 0 bases.

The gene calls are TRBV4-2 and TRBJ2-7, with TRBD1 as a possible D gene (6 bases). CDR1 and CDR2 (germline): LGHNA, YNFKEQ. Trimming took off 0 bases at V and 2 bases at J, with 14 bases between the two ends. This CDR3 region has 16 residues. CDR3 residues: CASSQDTDRQTYEQYF. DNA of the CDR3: TGTGCCAGCAGCCAAGATACTGACAGGCAAACCTACGAGCAGTACTTC.

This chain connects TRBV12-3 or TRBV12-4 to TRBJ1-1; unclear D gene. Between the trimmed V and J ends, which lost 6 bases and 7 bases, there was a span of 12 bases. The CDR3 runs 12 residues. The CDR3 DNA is TGTGCCAGCAGCCGATCTTCTGGTGAAGCTTTCTTT. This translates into CASSRSSGEAFF.

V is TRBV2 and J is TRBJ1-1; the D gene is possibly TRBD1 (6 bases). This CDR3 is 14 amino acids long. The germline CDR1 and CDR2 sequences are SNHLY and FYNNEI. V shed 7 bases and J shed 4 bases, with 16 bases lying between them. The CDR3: CASNPGGASTEAFF. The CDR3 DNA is TGTGCCAGCAATCCGGGGGGCGCGAGCACTGAAGCTTTCTTT.

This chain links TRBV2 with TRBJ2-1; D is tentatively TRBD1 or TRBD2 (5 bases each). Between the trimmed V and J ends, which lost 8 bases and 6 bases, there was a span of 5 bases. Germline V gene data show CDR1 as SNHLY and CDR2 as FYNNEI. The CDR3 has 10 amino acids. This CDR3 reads CASGGNEQFF. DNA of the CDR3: TGTGCCAGCGGGGGCAATGAGCAGTTCTTC.

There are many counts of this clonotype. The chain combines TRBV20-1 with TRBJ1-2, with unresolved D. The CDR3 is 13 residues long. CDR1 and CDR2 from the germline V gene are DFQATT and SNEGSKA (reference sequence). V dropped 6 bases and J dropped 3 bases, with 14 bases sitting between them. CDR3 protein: CSASPLTDYGYTF. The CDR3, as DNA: TGCAGTGCCTCCCCATTGACGGACTATGGCTACACCTTC.

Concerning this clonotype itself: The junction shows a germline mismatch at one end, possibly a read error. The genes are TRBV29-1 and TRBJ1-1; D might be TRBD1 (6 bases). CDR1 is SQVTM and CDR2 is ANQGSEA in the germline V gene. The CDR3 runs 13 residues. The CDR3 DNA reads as TGCAGCGTTGAAACGGGACGGGACACTGAAGCCTTCTTT. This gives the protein CSVETGRDTEAFF.

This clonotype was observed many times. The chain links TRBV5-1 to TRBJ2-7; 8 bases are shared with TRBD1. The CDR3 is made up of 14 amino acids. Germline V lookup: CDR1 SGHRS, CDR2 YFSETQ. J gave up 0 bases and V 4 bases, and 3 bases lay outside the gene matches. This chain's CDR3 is CASSPGQASYEQYF. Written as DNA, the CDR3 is TGCGCCAGCAGCCCGGGACAGGCCTCCTACGAGCAGTACTTC.

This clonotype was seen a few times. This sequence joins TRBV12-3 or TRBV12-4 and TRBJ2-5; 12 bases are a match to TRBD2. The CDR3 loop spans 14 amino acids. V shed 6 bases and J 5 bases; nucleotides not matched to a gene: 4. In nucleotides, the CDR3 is TGTGCCAGCAGCCCTAGCGGGGGGGCGGAGACCCAGTACTTC. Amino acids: CASSPSGGAETQYF.

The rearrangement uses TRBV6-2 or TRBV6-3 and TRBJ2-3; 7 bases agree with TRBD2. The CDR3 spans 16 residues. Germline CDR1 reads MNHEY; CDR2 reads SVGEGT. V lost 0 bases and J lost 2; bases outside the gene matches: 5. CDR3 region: CASSYSSSGTTDTQYF. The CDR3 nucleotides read TGTGCCAGCAGTTACTCGTCTAGCGGAACCACAGATACGCAGTATTTT.

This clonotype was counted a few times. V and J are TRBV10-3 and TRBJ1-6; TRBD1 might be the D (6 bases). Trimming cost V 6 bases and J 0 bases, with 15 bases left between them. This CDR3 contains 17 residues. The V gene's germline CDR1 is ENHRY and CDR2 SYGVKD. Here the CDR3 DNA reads TGTGCCATCAGAGACGGGACACAGAGCTCCTATAATTCACCCCTCCACTTT. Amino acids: CAIRDGTQSSYNSPLHF.

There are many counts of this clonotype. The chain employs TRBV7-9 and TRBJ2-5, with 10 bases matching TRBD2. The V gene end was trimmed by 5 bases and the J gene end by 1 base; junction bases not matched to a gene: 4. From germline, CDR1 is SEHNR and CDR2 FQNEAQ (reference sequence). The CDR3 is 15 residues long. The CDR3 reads CASSLASGSQETQYF. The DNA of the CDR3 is TGTGCCAGCAGCCTCGCTAGCGGGAGCCAAGAGACCCAGTACTTC.

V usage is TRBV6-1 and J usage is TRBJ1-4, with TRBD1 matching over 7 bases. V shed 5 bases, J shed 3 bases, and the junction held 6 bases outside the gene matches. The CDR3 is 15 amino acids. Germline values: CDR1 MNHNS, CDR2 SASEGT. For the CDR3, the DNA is TGTGCCAGCAGTCCAGACAGGGCCCCTAATGAAAAACTGTTTTTT. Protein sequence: CASSPDRAPNEKLFF.

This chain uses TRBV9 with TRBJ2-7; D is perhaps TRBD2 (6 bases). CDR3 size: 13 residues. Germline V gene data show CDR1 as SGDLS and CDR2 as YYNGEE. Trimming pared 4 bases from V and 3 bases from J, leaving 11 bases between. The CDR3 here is CASSPGLIYEQYF. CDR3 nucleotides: TGTGCCAGCAGCCCGGGACTGATCTACGAGCAGTACTTC. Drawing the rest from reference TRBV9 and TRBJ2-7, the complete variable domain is DSGVTQTPKHLITATGQRVTLRCSPRSGDLSVYWYQQSLDQGLQFLIQYYNGEERAKGNILERFSAQQFPDLHSELNLSSLELGDSALYFCASSPGLIYEQYFGPGTRLTVT.

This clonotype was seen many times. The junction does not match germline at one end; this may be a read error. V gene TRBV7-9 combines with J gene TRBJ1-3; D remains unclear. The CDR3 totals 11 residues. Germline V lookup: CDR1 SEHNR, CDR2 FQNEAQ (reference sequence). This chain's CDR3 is CASSQREDLNF. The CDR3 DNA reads TGTGCCAGCAGCCAGCGGGAGGATCTAAATTTT.

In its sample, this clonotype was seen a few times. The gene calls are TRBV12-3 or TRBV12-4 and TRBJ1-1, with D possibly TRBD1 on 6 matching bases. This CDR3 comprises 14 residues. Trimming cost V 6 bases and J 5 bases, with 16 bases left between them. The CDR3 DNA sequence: TGTGCCAGCAGGGTGAGACATAGGGGGACTGAAGCTTTCTTT. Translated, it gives CASRVRHRGTEAFF.

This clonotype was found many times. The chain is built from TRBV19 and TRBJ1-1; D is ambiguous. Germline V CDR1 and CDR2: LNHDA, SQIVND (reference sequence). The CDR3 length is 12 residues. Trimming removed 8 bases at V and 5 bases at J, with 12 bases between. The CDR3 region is CASRQTGTEAFF. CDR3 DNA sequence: TGTGCCAGTCGCCAAACGGGGACTGAAGCTTTCTTT.

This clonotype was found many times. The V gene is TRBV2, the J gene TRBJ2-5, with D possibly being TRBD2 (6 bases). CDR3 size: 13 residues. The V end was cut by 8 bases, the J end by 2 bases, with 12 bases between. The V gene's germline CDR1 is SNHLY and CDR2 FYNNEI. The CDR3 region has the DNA TGTGCCAGCGAGGAGGGCAGGCAAGAGACCCAGTACTTC. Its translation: CASEEGRQETQYF.

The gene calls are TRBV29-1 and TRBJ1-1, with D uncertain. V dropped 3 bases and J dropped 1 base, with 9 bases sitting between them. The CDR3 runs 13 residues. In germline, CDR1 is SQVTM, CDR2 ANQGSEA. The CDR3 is CSVEEDGNTEAFF. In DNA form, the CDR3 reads TGCAGCGTTGAGGAGGACGGGAACACTGAAGCTTTCTTT.

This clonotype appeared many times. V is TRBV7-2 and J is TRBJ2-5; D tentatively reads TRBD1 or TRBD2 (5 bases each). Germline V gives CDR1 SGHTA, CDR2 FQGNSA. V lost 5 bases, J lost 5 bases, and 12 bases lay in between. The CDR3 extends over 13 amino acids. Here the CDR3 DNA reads TGTGCCAGCAGCACCAGGGACGGGGAGACCCAGTACTTC. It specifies CASSTRDGETQYF. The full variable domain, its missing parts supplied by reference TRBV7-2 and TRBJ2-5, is GAGVSQSPSNKVTEKGKDVELRCDPISGHTALYWYRQSLGQGLEFLIYFQGNSAPDKSGLPSDRFSAERTGGSVSTLTIQRTQQEDSAVYLCASSTRDGETQYFGPGTRLLVL.

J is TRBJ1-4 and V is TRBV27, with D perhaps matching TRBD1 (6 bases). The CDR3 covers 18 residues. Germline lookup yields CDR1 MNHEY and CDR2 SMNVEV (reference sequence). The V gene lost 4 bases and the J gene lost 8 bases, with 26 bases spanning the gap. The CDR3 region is CASSSLRGTRNLGEKLFF. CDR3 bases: TGTGCCAGCAGTTCCCTCAGGGGCACACGGAATTTGGGAGAAAAACTGTTTTTT. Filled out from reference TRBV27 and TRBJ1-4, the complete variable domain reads EAQVTQNPRYLITVTGKKLTVTCSQNMNHEYMSWYRQDPGLGLRQIYYSMNVEVTDKGDVPEGYKVSRKEKRNFPLILESPSPNQTSLYFCASSSLRGTRNLGEKLFFGSGTQLSVL.

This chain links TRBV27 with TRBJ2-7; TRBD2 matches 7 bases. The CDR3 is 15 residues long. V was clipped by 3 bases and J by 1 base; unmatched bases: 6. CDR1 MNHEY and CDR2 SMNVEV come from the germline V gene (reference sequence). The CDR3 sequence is CASSFSSGISYEQYF. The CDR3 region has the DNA TGTGCCAGCAGTTTTTCCAGCGGGATATCCTACGAGCAGTACTTC.

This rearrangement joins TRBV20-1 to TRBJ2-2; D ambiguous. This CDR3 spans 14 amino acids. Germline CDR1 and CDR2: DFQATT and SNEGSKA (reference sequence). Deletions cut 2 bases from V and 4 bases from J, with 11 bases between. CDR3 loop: CSARRLTGTGELFF. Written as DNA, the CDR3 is TGCAGTGCTAGACGGCTGACGGGCACCGGGGAGCTGTTTTTT.

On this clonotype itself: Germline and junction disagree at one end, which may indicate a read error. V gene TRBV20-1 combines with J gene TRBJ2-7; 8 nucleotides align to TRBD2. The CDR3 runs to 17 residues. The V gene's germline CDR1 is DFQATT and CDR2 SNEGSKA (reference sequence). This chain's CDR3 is CSARPRRVAGSTYEQCF. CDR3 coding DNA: TGCAGTGCTAGACCCCGGCGGGTAGCGGGATCCACCTACGAGCAGTGCTTC.